A single sample is the source of the 10 T cell receptor beta chains below, sequenced in a study of blood T cell repertoires in COVID-19. The table came from immunoSEQ multiplex PCR; TCRdb's copy has only in-frame clones and leaves some out. Of about 220,000 clones listed, approximately 80% were seen once; the top ten hold 9.5% to 15%. Sequenced: peripheral blood. The receptors derive from a human donor in a cohort sampled during active COVID-19.

The V and J genes are TRBV7-8 and TRBJ1-6, with D possibly matching TRBD1 (5 bases). V was cut by 0 bases and J by 14 bases, with 17 bases left in between. The germline V gene encodes CDR1 SGHVS and CDR2 FQNEAQ. The CDR3 extends over 15 amino acids. This CDR3 is CASSLAEQGELALHF. The CDR3 region has the DNA TGTGCCAGCAGCTTAGCTGAGCAGGGTGAATTGGCCCTCCACTTT. The full variable domain, rest sourced from reference TRBV7-8 and TRBJ1-6, is GAGVSQSPRYKVAKRGQDVALRCDPISGHVSLFWYQQALGQGPEFLTYFQNEAQLDKSGLPSDRFFAERPEGSVSTLKIQRTQQEDSAVYLCASSLAEQGELALHFGNGTRLTVT.

This clone was found many times. The chain couples TRBV6-5 to TRBJ1-2; D is possibly TRBD1 (6 bases). V was cut by 6 bases and J by 3 bases, with 17 bases left in between. The CDR3 covers 15 residues. Germline CDR1 reads MNHEY; CDR2 reads SVGAGI. DNA of the CDR3: TGTGCCAGCAGAAAAATCGCAGGGGATGACTATGGCTACACCTTC. Protein product: CASRKIAGDDYGYTF.

The rearrangement joins TRBV27 to TRBJ1-3; unclear D gene. V was shortened by 6 bases and J by 4 bases, with 10 bases between the two germline ends. The CDR3 is 13 residues long. Germline V lookup: CDR1 MNHEY, CDR2 SMNVEV (reference sequence). CDR3 protein: CASSPSFGNTIYF. The CDR3 DNA reads TGTGCCAGCAGCCCGAGTTTCGGAAACACCATATATTTT.

V usage is TRBV24-1 and J usage is TRBJ2-1; TRBD2 matches at 7 bases. V shed 9 bases, J shed 5 bases, and the junction held 6 bases outside the gene matches. CDR1 KGHDR and CDR2 SFDVKD come from the germline V gene. This CDR3 has 13 amino acids. CDR3 DNA sequence: TGTGCCACCCCCGGGGGGACCCACAATGAGCAGTTCTTC. Translating it yields CATPGGTHNEQFF.

The V call is TRBV19, the J call TRBJ1-2; 10 bases fit TRBD1. The CDR3 is 15 residues long. The trim removed 5 bases at V and 5 bases at J, leaving 8 bases unmatched. The germline V gene has CDR1 LNHDA and CDR2 SQIVND (reference sequence). CDR3: CASSLRTGGIYGYTF. CDR3 bases: TGTGCCAGTAGTCTCCGGACAGGGGGTATTTATGGCTACACCTTC. Together with reference TRBV19 and TRBJ1-2, the CDR3 gives the full variable domain: DGGITQSPKYLFRKEGQNVTLSCEQNLNHDAMYWYRQDPGQGLRLIYYSQIVNDFQKGDIAEGYSVSREKKESFPLTVTSAQKNPTAFYLCASSLRTGGIYGYTFGSGTRLTVV.

The chain has TRBV5-1 and TRBJ1-1, with D possibly TRBD1 on 5 matching bases. The CDR3 sequence is 17 residues long. V lost 7 bases to trimming and J lost 3 bases, with 25 bases between them. The germline V gene has CDR1 SGHRS and CDR2 YFSETQ. CDR3 DNA: TGCGCCAGCGTGTATTCTGGGGGGTATGGTCCGGACACTGAAGCTTTCTTT. It is translated as CASVYSGGYGPDTEAFF.

This clone was picked up a small number of times. The chain employs TRBV24-1 and TRBJ2-7; 9 bases match TRBD2. Germline CDR1 and CDR2: KGHDR and SFDVKD. The CDR3 has 16 residues. V trimming: 3 bases; J trimming: 2 bases; junction bases outside the gene matches: 7. CDR3 bases: TGTGCCACCAGTGATCAATCAGCTAGCGGGACCTACGAGCAGTACTTC. Amino acid sequence: CATSDQSASGTYEQYF.

V gene TRBV24-1 combines with J gene TRBJ2-3; TRBD2 might be the D (6 bases). V lost 3 bases and J lost 8, with 29 bases in between. Germline assignment: CDR1 KGHDR and CDR2 SFDVKD. This CDR3 has 19 amino acids. CDR3 in amino acids: CATSDRYAGPGLPRGTQYF. CDR3 DNA sequence: TGTGCCACCAGTGATAGGTACGCGGGACCGGGACTCCCGCGGGGTACGCAGTATTTT.

The rearrangement uses TRBV29-1 and TRBJ2-1, with 8 positions matching TRBD2. Germline-derived CDR1 and CDR2 are SQVTM and ANQGSEA. Trimming at V came to 3 bases and at J to 1 base, leaving 8 bases not matched to a gene. This CDR3 has 16 residues. The CDR3 DNA reads TGCAGCGTTGACGGGGTTAGCGGGACATCCTACAATGAGCAGTTCTTC. This encodes CSVDGVSGTSYNEQFF.

The genes are TRBV24-1 and TRBJ2-4, with 11 bases that match TRBD2. This CDR3 has 16 residues. The germline gives CDR1 KGHDR, CDR2 SFDVKD. Unmatched junction bases numbered 1, after V lost 3 bases and J lost 1 base. CDR3 bases: TGTGCCACCAGTGATGCTAGCGGGAGGGCCAAAAACATTCAGTACTTC. Translation gives CATSDASGRAKNIQYF.